This T cell receptor beta chain stems from a study of cytomegalovirus exposure and HLA in healthy donors. Overall study results and limits: Within the 130 or so validation repertoires, first-cohort TCR clusters tended to co-occur, according to a later analysis. In vitro data verified three CMV-associated chains as specific for CMV antigens. Researchers counted roughly 160 TCR beta chains as cytomegalovirus-associated.

With respect to this clone: The antigen is unknown.

Assay: immunoSEQ multiplex PCR; the TCRdb copy retains only in-frame clones and omits some. Among a few hundred thousand clones, approximately 86% were seen once, and the ten largest hold roughly 1%. V lost 4 bases and J lost 5, with 8 bases in between. The length of the CDR3 is 12 residues. CDR1 MNHEY and CDR2 SVGAGI come from the germline V gene. Sequencing input: PBMCs. The sequence derives from a woman in her late teens or twenties in good health and CMV-seronegative. The chain has TRBV6-5 and TRBJ1-2, with D uncertain. CDR3 coding DNA: TGTGCCAGCAGTTCCCCTCGGTATGGCTACACCTTC. Translating gives CASSSPRYGYTF.